This TCR beta chain was sequenced for a study of blood T cell repertoires in COVID-19 (TCRdb year 2020). Context from the whole study: Samples covering the acute and convalescent phases of COVID-19 were provided by collaborators in the United States, Italy and Spain. The material from the prospective study consisted of cDNA or gDNA derived from T cells, B-cell-depleted T cells, or PBMCs. Deeply sampled blood TCRbeta repertoires from subjects exposed to, actively infected with, or recovered from COVID-19 were included in the dataset. A freely available public database, intended as a resource for researchers studying the immune response to SARS-CoV-2, is where the repertoires were released. The samples were drawn from the first 160 participants of the ongoing ImmuneRACE study and from 950 to 1,500 subjects provided by 6 global collaborators. Nearly every sample came with metadata listing a de-identified subject ID, COVID-19 status, age in years and sex. Where available, HLA class I and class II types were taken from metadata supplied by the sample provider and were not determined by assay-based typing. Results the study describes overall, beyond this receptor: The amount of clinical and demographic metadata varied by source and participant and was provided uncurated.

Collaborating institutions collected whole blood in K2EDTA tubes following their own protocols. For TCRbeta analysis, collaborator samples were shipped as frozen whole blood, as isolated PBMCs, or as DNA extracted from either sample type. Including cysteine and phenylalanine, the CDR3 has 19 amino acids. Just CDR3 DNA is preserved here, 57 bases in frame from base 1. Trimming leaves V shorter by 2 bases and J shorter by 1 base, with the junction holding 13 bases beyond the gene matches. According to the germline V gene, CDR1 reads SGDLS and CDR2 reads YYNGEE. The immunoSEQ Assay, a bias-controlled multiplex PCR, was used to amplify TCRbeta CDR3 regions from genomic DNA. As for the original processing: The number of nucleated cells in each sample was estimated from the amplification of reference gene primers within the assay. Sequence reads were collapsed and filtered to measure the absolute abundance of every unique TCRbeta CDR3 rearrangement. For each sample, productive Simpson clonality was calculated as the square root of Simpson's diversity index across productive rearrangements. Drawn from immuneACCESS, this table holds only the in-frame rearrangements with V and J called that TCRdb kept. Clones are partly lost; checked studies trace under half to an unresolved V gene and leave the rest unexplained. The DNA gave D and trimming, while V, J and clone size come from that table. The sample table shows fewer than 350,000 clones, and 81% are seen once. The top ten hold less than 3% of the sample.

As concerns this clone: The target of this receptor is not known. Per-nucleotide qualities are absent, and no much larger clonotype sits a single base away.

This clonotype was obtained from a woman aged 55-70 years with active or convalescent COVID-19. The chain joins TRBV9 to TRBJ1-3, and TRBD1 aligns with 9 junction nucleotides. The sample taken for sequencing was peripheral blood. The base sequence is TGTGCCAGCAGCGTGGGTGGACAGGGGAGTTGGCAATCTGGAAACACCATATATTTT. Protein translation: CASSVGGQGSWQSGNTIYF.